This entry lists 29 T cell receptor beta chains sequenced from one sample in a study of shared clonotypes between healthy human individuals. Assay used: immunoSEQ multiplex PCR; TCRdb lists only in-frame clones, some missing. The repertoire holds 2 million to 2.5 million clones, with less than 95% as singletons. Cells designated naive CD8 were CD45RO-negative and were positively selected for CCR7, with terminally differentiated effector memory CD45RA+ cells excluded. Sequences were obtained from naive CD8+ T cells sorted from blood. These receptor sequences come from a young man in good health.

The rearrangement links TRBV9 to TRBJ2-5; possibly TRBD2 for D (5 bases). Germline values: CDR1 SGDLS, CDR2 YYNGEE. The CDR3 loop spans 15 amino acids. The V gene lost 0 bases and the J gene lost 5 bases, with 14 bases spanning the gap. The CDR3, as DNA: TGTGCCAGCAGCGTAGGGCTAGGAGGAGATGAGACCCAGTACTTC. It encodes CASSVGLGGDETQYF.

The rearrangement uses TRBV4-1 and TRBJ2-1; the D is unclear. The CDR3 loop spans 16 amino acids. Trimming removed 0 bases from V and 3 bases from J, with 12 bases in between. The germline gives CDR1 MGHRA, CDR2 YSYEKL. The CDR3 protein is CASSQESPTIYNEQFF. The CDR3 nucleotides are TGCGCCAGCAGCCAAGAAAGTCCGACCATCTACAATGAGCAGTTCTTC.

This sequence joins TRBV27 and TRBJ1-3, with 9 bases identical to TRBD1. The CDR3 extends over 15 amino acids. Germline V gene sequence: CDR1 MNHEY, CDR2 SMNVEV (reference sequence). The J segment lost 1 base and the V segment lost 8 bases, leaving 6 bases of the junction unmatched. The CDR3 DNA reads TGTGCCAGCTCACCGACAGGGGGGTCTGGAAACACCATATATTTT. This translates into CASSPTGGSGNTIYF.

In regard to this clone: The same CDR3 can be traced to other DNA sequences in this sample. The chain recombines TRBV9 with TRBJ2-1; D ambiguous. The CDR3 has 11 amino acids. V lost 0 bases to trimming and J lost 8 bases, with 3 bases between them. CDR1 SGDLS and CDR2 YYNGEE come from the germline V gene. Written as DNA, the CDR3 is TGTGCCAGCAGCGTAGGCTATGAGCAGTTCTTC. Translation gives CASSVGYEQFF.

This clone was seen a single time. The chain has TRBV28 and TRBJ1-1, with unresolved D. Trimming took off 3 bases at V and 9 bases at J, with 5 bases between the two ends. The CDR3 has 10 residues. The germline V gene encodes CDR1 MDHEN and CDR2 SYDVKM. The CDR3 bases are TGTGCCAGCAGTTTTAATAAAGCTTTCTTT. This gives the protein CASSFNKAFF.

V and J are TRBV5-1 and TRBJ1-2; unclear D gene. Germline V lookup: CDR1 SGHRS, CDR2 YFSETQ. V was shortened by 4 bases and J by 4 bases, with 14 bases between the two germline ends. CDR3 length: 14 residues. The CDR3 DNA sequence: TGCGCCAGCAGCCTTCAGGCAGCAGGCTATGGCTACACCTTC. Its protein is CASSLQAAGYGYTF.

Concerning this clone: The sample contains more than one DNA sequence encoding this CDR3. The chain combines TRBV9 with TRBJ2-7; no reliable D call. The V end was cut by 4 bases, the J end by 4 bases, with 6 bases between. Looked up from germline, CDR1 is SGDLS and CDR2 is YYNGEE. The CDR3 runs 11 residues. CDR3 nucleotide sequence: TGTGCCAGCAGCAGTGGATACGAGCAGTACTTC. Residues: CASSSGYEQYF.

Note on this clone: Other nucleotide sequences from this sample produce the same CDR3. This chain joins TRBV5-1 and TRBJ2-7; D may be TRBD1 or TRBD2 (5 bases each). Germline assignment: CDR1 SGHRS and CDR2 YFSETQ. V was shortened by 4 bases and J by 3 bases, with 11 bases between the two germline ends. CDR3 length: 13 amino acids. In DNA form, the CDR3 reads TGCGCCAGCAGCCTTGGGACCGGCTACGAGCAGTACTTC. Protein product: CASSLGTGYEQYF.

The V and J genes are TRBV27 and TRBJ2-2; 8 bases align to TRBD1. The CDR3 is 16 amino acids. The V segment lost 8 bases and the J segment 5 bases; nucleotides outside the gene matches: 13. Germline values: CDR1 MNHEY, CDR2 SMNVEV (reference sequence). In nucleotides, the CDR3 is TGTGCCAGCGGGATTCCCAGGGGGCGCGAAACCGGGGAGCTGTTTTTT. Its protein product is CASGIPRGRETGELFF.

This chain connects TRBV28 to TRBJ2-7; perhaps TRBD2 as D (5 bases). The V end was cut by 5 bases, the J end by 0 bases, with 14 bases between. Per germline, CDR1 MDHEN and CDR2 SYDVKM. CDR3 length: 15 amino acids. For the CDR3, the DNA is TGTGCCAGCAGTCCTGGACTCTCTAGCTCCTACGAGCAGTACTTC. Translating it yields CASSPGLSSSYEQYF.

The CDR3 DNA reads as TGTGCCAGCAGGCCCGGGACAGGGTTCGGCGAGCAGTACTTC. Protein product: CASRPGTGFGEQYF. The rearrangement links TRBV27 to TRBJ2-7; TRBD1 agrees at 9 bases. The germline CDR1 and CDR2 sequences are MNHEY and SMNVEV (reference sequence). The CDR3 sequence is 14 residues long. The junction had 9 bases not matched to a gene; V was cut back by 6 bases and J by 6 bases.

CDR3 sequence (DNA): TGCGCCAGCAGCCAAACAGGTTCTCTCACCTACGAGCAGTACTTC. Amino acid sequence: CASSQTGSLTYEQYF. This chain connects TRBV4-1 to TRBJ2-7; weak D call: TRBD1 (5 bases). V lost 2 bases and J 2 bases, leaving 13 bases between the germline ends. The CDR3 extends over 15 amino acids. Per germline, CDR1 MGHRA and CDR2 YSYEKL.

This chain's CDR3 is CASSESRTGDEQYF. The CDR3 DNA follows: TGCGCCAGCAGTGAGTCTCGGACGGGCGACGAGCAGTACTTC. The chain recombines TRBV10-1 with TRBJ2-7; unclear D gene. Looked up from germline, CDR1 is WNHNN and CDR2 is SYGVQD (reference sequence). The CDR3 runs to 14 residues. Trimming left V 0 bases short and J 5 bases short, with 11 bases between.

This sequence joins TRBV13 and TRBJ1-1; maybe TRBD1 (5 bases). This CDR3 contains 13 residues. Per the germline V gene, CDR1 is PRHDT and CDR2 is FYEKMQ (reference sequence). Trimming stripped 3 bases from V and 8 bases from J, with 13 bases between. Here the CDR3 DNA reads TGTGCCAGCAGCTTTGAGAATGGGGGGGAAGCTTTCTTT. Translating it yields CASSFENGGEAFF.

This sequence joins TRBV7-9 and TRBJ2-6, with 9 bases matching TRBD1. CDR1 is SEHNR, CDR2 FQNEAQ, per germline (reference sequence). V shed 5 bases and J 2 bases; nucleotides not matched to a gene: 7. The CDR3 is 17 residues long. CDR3 nucleotide sequence: TGTGCCAGCAGCAAACCGGGACAGGGCGCTGGGGCCAACGTCCTGACTTTC. Translation gives CASSKPGQGAGANVLTF.

The chain is built from TRBV11-2 and TRBJ2-1; D may be TRBD1 (5 bases). The CDR3 is 13 residues long. Trimming cost V 1 base and J 7 bases, with 8 bases left between them. CDR1 is SGHAT, CDR2 FQNNGV, per germline. The CDR3 loop is CASSLVGANEQFF. The DNA of the CDR3 is TGTGCCAGCAGCTTAGTTGGGGCGAATGAGCAGTTCTTC.

This clone is a singleton in its sample. This chain links TRBV4-1 with TRBJ2-2; perhaps D is TRBD1 or TRBD2 (5 bases each). This CDR3 has 16 residues. The germline V gene encodes CDR1 MGHRA and CDR2 YSYEKL. The V and J ends lost 0 bases and 4 bases respectively, with 12 bases between them. Written as DNA, the CDR3 is TGCGCCAGCAGCCAAGAGATTGGGGACGTCACCGGGGAGCTGTTTTTT. This codes for CASSQEIGDVTGELFF.

The chain couples TRBV4-1 to TRBJ1-5; 10 bases align to TRBD1. V lost 0 bases to trimming and J lost 9 bases; unmatched junction nucleotides: 5. The CDR3 is 15 residues long. The germline gives CDR1 MGHRA, CDR2 YSYEKL. The DNA for the CDR3 is TGCGCCAGCAGCCAAGAACCCGGACAGGGGGGGCCCCAGCATTTT. This encodes CASSQEPGQGGPQHF.

V is TRBV5-8 and J is TRBJ1-4; D not resolved. In germline, CDR1 is SGHTS, CDR2 YDEGEE. There are 14 residues in the CDR3. The germline V and J ends were trimmed by 4 bases and 2 bases, with 9 bases remaining between them. The CDR3 reads CASSQLLTNEKLFF. CDR3 DNA: TGTGCCAGCAGCCAGCTCCTGACTAATGAAAAACTGTTTTTT.

The chain couples TRBV4-1 to TRBJ2-1; 14 bases line up with TRBD2. This CDR3 has 20 amino acids. Germline loops: CDR1 MGHRA, CDR2 YSYEKL. With V trimmed by 3 bases and J by 5 bases, 15 bases remained unmatched. CDR3 amino acids: CASSHRHGTSGSWPHNEQFF. DNA of the CDR3: TGCGCCAGCAGCCACCGACACGGGACTAGCGGGAGCTGGCCCCACAATGAGCAGTTCTTC.

V is TRBV6-5 and J is TRBJ2-1; TRBD1 is a possible D gene (6 bases). Trimming stripped 6 bases from V and 8 bases from J, with 14 bases between. The CDR3 totals 13 residues. Germline V gene sequence: CDR1 MNHEY, CDR2 SVGAGI. The CDR3 nucleotides are TGTGCCAGCAGCAACGACAGGTTCGATGAGCAGTTCTTC. Encoded protein: CASSNDRFDEQFF.

J is TRBJ2-5 and V is TRBV5-1; D might be TRBD1 (6 bases). There are 16 residues in the CDR3. Germline assignment: CDR1 SGHRS and CDR2 YFSETQ. V was pared by 0 bases and J by 7 bases, with 19 bases between. CDR3 residues: CASSLEGDRTAWTQYF. The CDR3 region has the DNA TGCGCCAGCAGCTTGGAGGGGGACCGCACGGCATGGACCCAGTACTTC. Full variable domain (missing parts from reference TRBV5-1 and TRBJ2-5): KAGVTQTPRYLIKTRGQQVTLSCSPISGHRSVSWYQQTPGQGLQFLFEYFSETQRNKGNFPGRFSGRQFSNSRSEMNVSTLELGDSALYLCASSLEGDRTAWTQYFGPGTRLLVL.

This clone was recorded only once. At the DNA level, this CDR3 is encoded by other sequences in the same sample as well. V is TRBV19 and J is TRBJ1-1, with D unresolved. V was clipped by 3 bases and J by 8 bases, with 10 bases between them. The CDR3 runs 12 residues. The germline V gene has CDR1 LNHDA and CDR2 SQIVND (reference sequence). The CDR3: CASSIVGREAFF. CDR3 nucleotides: TGTGCCAGTAGTATCGTAGGGAGGGAAGCTTTCTTT.

V and J are TRBV25-1 and TRBJ2-7; 8 bases are a match to TRBD1. Unmatched junction bases numbered 7, after V lost 4 bases and J lost 2 bases. Germline-derived CDR1 and CDR2 are MGHDK and SYGVNS. The CDR3 is 15 residues long. The CDR3 DNA reads as TGTGCCAGCAGTGGATGGACAGGGAGAGCCTACGAGCAGTACTTC. Its protein product is CASSGWTGRAYEQYF.

This clone has a single count. The V and J genes are TRBV6-5 and TRBJ2-5; D gene uncertain. Trimming cost V 3 bases and J 4 bases, with 15 bases left between them. Germline V gene sequence: CDR1 MNHEY, CDR2 SVGAGI. The CDR3 runs 15 residues. The CDR3 loop reads CASSYFGSTTETQYF. The DNA of the CDR3 is TGTGCCAGCAGTTATTTCGGGTCCACCACAGAGACCCAGTACTTC.

The V and J genes are TRBV6-1 and TRBJ2-7; 9 nucleotides line up with TRBD1. CDR3 length: 16 residues. J gave up 1 base and V 3 bases, and 7 bases lay outside the gene matches. Germline CDR1 is MNHNS and CDR2 is SASEGT. The CDR3 region has the DNA TGTGCCAGCAGTGATAAAGTCGGGACAGGGTCCTACGAGCAGTACTTC. Residues: CASSDKVGTGSYEQYF.

The chain joins TRBV27 to TRBJ1-5; no clear D. The germline gives CDR1 MNHEY, CDR2 SMNVEV (reference sequence). The V gene lost 2 bases and the J gene lost 10 bases, with 12 bases spanning the gap. CDR3 length equals 13 residues. CDR3 sequence: CASSLERYGPQHF. CDR3 DNA: TGTGCCAGCAGTTTAGAGAGGTATGGTCCCCAGCATTTT.

V is TRBV27 and J is TRBJ2-3; D is undetermined. The CDR3 has 13 amino acids. V was trimmed by 5 bases and J by 3 bases, leaving 9 bases between them. CDR1 and CDR2 from the germline V gene are MNHEY and SMNVEV (reference sequence). The CDR3 here is CASSPKSTDTQYF. CDR3 nucleotide sequence: TGTGCCAGCAGTCCCAAATCGACAGATACGCAGTATTTT.

To note about this clone: Other nucleotide sequences from this sample produce the same CDR3. The chain carries TRBV7-9 and TRBJ2-1; a possible D gene is TRBD1 (6 bases). This CDR3 region has 14 residues. Germline assignment: CDR1 SEHNR and CDR2 FQNEAQ (reference sequence). V was trimmed by 1 base and J by 5 bases, leaving 9 bases between them. The CDR3 region has the DNA TGTGCCAGCAGCTTAGTAGGGGGTAACAATGAGCAGTTCTTC. It specifies CASSLVGGNNEQFF.